This TCR beta chain is drawn from a study of blood T cell repertoires in COVID-19. TCRdb keeps only in-frame clones here, not all; method: immunoSEQ multiplex PCR. Of around 270,000 clones in the sample, 75% to 90% were seen once. Germline loops: CDR1 SGHDT, CDR2 YYEEEE. This CDR3 spans 15 amino acids. V shed 0 bases and J shed 11 bases, with 20 bases lying between them. The source of this sequence is a young man with active or convalescent COVID-19. The V gene is TRBV5-6, the J gene TRBJ1-1, with D maybe TRBD1 (5 bases). Sequencing was carried out using peripheral blood. CDR3 region: CASSLAQGPTWDAFF. In DNA, the CDR3 is TGTGCCAGCAGCTTGGCCCAGGGCCCGACCTGGGATGCTTTCTTT.